Below, one TCR beta chain is given with its context. Its cognate antigen is unknown. Naive CD8 cells lacked CD45RO, underwent positive selection for CCR7 and left out terminally differentiated effector memory CD45RA+ cells. The data belong to a study of shared clonotypes between healthy human individuals. Overall study results and limits: With a few donors compared, roughly 5% of naive CD4 clonotypes were shared.

Clones were read by immunoSEQ multiplex PCR, and TCRdb kept only the in-frame ones, dropping some. Among more than 600,000 clones listed, about 91% were seen once. The sequencing sample was made of naive CD8+ T cells sorted from blood. The source is a young man in good health.

CDR3 sequence reads: CASSDGGIPYEQYF. DNA of the CDR3: TGTGCCAGCAGTGACGGCGGCATCCCCTACGAGCAGTACTTC. This chain joins TRBV2 and TRBJ2-7; D is unresolved. The CDR3 loop spans 14 amino acids. Germline CDR1 and CDR2: SNHLY and FYNNEI. Deletions cut 3 bases from V and 2 bases from J, with 11 bases between.